The T cell receptor beta chain described here comes from a study of human thymus T cells. The repertoire was sequenced with immunoSEQ multiplex PCR; TCRdb's copy has only in-frame clones and lacks some. The table includes tens of thousands of clones, 94% detected once. Four of the eight donors gave 0.5-1 mL blood during surgery. Genomic DNA was extracted from every available blood leukocyte. This CDR3 contains 16 residues. The V gene lost 4 bases and the J gene lost 5 bases, with 19 bases spanning the gap. The germline CDR1 and CDR2 sequences are SGHRS and YFSETQ. Source material: blood. The chain combines TRBV5-1 with TRBJ2-1, with D unclear. The receptor comes from a boy younger than two with a congenital heart defect but otherwise immunologically healthy. The CDR3, as DNA: TGCGCCAGCAGCCCTATATTCGAGGCGCGGAACAATGAGCAGTTCTTC. This encodes CASSPIFEARNNEQFF.